These 32 T cell receptor beta chains were all obtained from the same sample, sequenced in a study of blood T cell repertoires in COVID-19. Profiled with immunoSEQ multiplex PCR; TCRdb holds only in-frame clones, not every one. The data contain about 410,000 clones, approximately 90% of them singletons. Sequencing was carried out using peripheral blood. The receptor source for this set is a woman in her thirties or forties with COVID-19, enrolled during active disease.

DNA of the CDR3: TGTGCCAGCAGTTTCGGTGGACTCAAGGACTATGGCTACACCTTC. Protein: CASSFGGLKDYGYTF. This sequence joins TRBV27 and TRBJ1-2; no clear D. Germline CDR1 MNHEY, CDR2 SMNVEV (reference sequence). The CDR3 has 15 amino acids. Trimming shortened V by 3 bases and J by 3 bases, and 14 bases separated the two germline ends.

This clone appeared a single time. The CDR3: CASSFNSKNIQYF. As DNA, the CDR3 is TGTGCCAGCAGCTTTAACAGCAAAAACATTCAGTACTTC. This chain links TRBV11-3 with TRBJ2-4; D gene unclear. The CDR3 has 13 amino acids. Germline V gene lookup returns CDR1 SGHNT and CDR2 YENEEA. V lost 3 bases and J 3 bases, leaving 6 bases between the germline ends.

This clone showed up just once. The rearrangement links TRBV4-3 to TRBJ2-2; a possible D gene is TRBD2 (6 bases). From germline, CDR1 is LGHNA and CDR2 YSLEER. Trimming cost V 0 bases and J 1 base, with 12 bases left between them. The CDR3 is made up of 17 amino acids. CDR3 sequence reads: CASSQEAGRLNTGELFF. CDR3 in DNA: TGCGCCAGCAGCCAAGAGGCGGGGCGACTGAACACCGGGGAGCTGTTTTTT.

The chain recombines TRBV14 with TRBJ1-1; 11 positions agree with TRBD1. Germline CDR1 SGHDN, CDR2 FVKESK. This CDR3 is 16 amino acids long. With 5 bases clipped from V and 4 bases from J, the junction kept 9 bases outside the gene matches. The chain's CDR3 is CASSTRDRGWSTEAFF. The CDR3 nucleotides read TGTGCCAGCAGCACCCGGGACAGGGGGTGGAGCACTGAAGCTTTCTTT.

About this clone: Germline and junction disagree at one end, which may indicate a read error. This chain joins TRBV7-7 and TRBJ2-3; a possible D gene is TRBD2 (5 bases). The germline CDR1 and CDR2 sequences are SSHAT and FNYEAQ (reference sequence). The CDR3 totals 13 residues. The CDR3 DNA sequence: TGTGCTAGCAGCTTCGGGGGCACAGATACGCAGTATTTT. Protein: CASSFGGTDTQYF. Looking up the rest from reference TRBV7-7 and TRBJ2-3 gives the full variable domain: GAGVSQSPRYKVTKRGQDVTLRCDPISSHATLYWYQQALGQGPEFLTYFNYEAQPDKSGLPSDRFSAERPEGSISTLTIQRTEQRDSAMYRCASSFGGTDTQYFGPGTRLTVL.

This CDR3 is CATSSRGRGSGGYTF. The CDR3, as DNA: TGTGCCACCAGCTCCCGAGGAAGGGGATCGGGTGGCTACACCTTC. The V and J genes are TRBV15 and TRBJ1-2, with D perhaps TRBD1 (5 bases). V was cut by 5 bases and J by 7 bases, with 20 bases left in between. This CDR3 spans 15 amino acids. The germline V gene has CDR1 LNHNV and CDR2 YYDKDF (reference sequence).

This chain connects TRBV28 to TRBJ2-7; D might be TRBD1 (5 bases). Germline CDR1 reads MDHEN; CDR2 reads SYDVKM. V dropped 5 bases and J dropped 4 bases, with 6 bases sitting between them. This CDR3 spans 11 amino acids. The CDR3 nucleotides are TGTGCCAGCAGTAGGGGATACGAGCAGTACTTC. Protein: CASSRGYEQYF.

The chain couples TRBV2 to TRBJ1-5; D possibly corresponds to TRBD1 (5 bases). Germline values: CDR1 SNHLY, CDR2 FYNNEI. Trimming pared 6 bases from V and 5 bases from J, leaving 11 bases between. CDR3 length equals 13 residues. The CDR3: CASRLDSYQPQHF. The CDR3 DNA is TGTGCCAGCAGACTCGACAGTTATCAGCCCCAGCATTTT. The variable domain in full, with the rest retrieved from reference TRBV2 and TRBJ1-5, is EPEVTQTPSHQVTQMGQEVILRCVPISNHLYFYWYRQILGQKVEFLVSFYNNEISEKSEIFDDQFSVERPDGSNFTLKIRSTKLEDSAMYFCASRLDSYQPQHFGDGTRLSIL.

V is TRBV27 and J is TRBJ2-7; D possibly corresponds to TRBD1 (6 bases). There are 15 residues in the CDR3. Germline values: CDR1 MNHEY, CDR2 SMNVEV (reference sequence). V lost 6 bases to trimming and J lost 3 bases, with 18 bases between them. DNA for the CDR3: TGTGCCAGCAGCCCCTACAGGGCCACCCTCTACGAGCAGTACTTC. Its translation: CASSPYRATLYEQYF.

The chain couples TRBV4-3 to TRBJ1-2; D is undetermined. Germline CDR1 reads LGHNA; CDR2 reads YSLEER. The CDR3 contains 17 residues. With 0 bases removed from V and 4 bases from J, the gap between germline ends came to 18 bases. The CDR3 DNA sequence: TGCGCCAGCAGCCAAGATCGGGTTGGAATAGCTATCTATGGCTACACCTTC. It codes for CASSQDRVGIAIYGYTF.

The chain links TRBV5-4 to TRBJ1-4; possibly TRBD1 for D (6 bases). The V and J ends lost 4 bases and 4 bases respectively, with 20 bases between them. The CDR3 extends over 17 amino acids. Germline CDR1 and CDR2: SGHNT and YYREEE (reference sequence). The DNA for the CDR3 is TGTGCCAGCAGCCCGGACAGCCTTTTACAGGGTAATGAAAAACTGTTTTTT. Residues: CASSPDSLLQGNEKLFF. Filled out from reference TRBV5-4 and TRBJ1-4, the complete variable domain reads ETGVTQSPTHLIKTRGQQVTLRCSSQSGHNTVSWYQQALGQGPQFIFQYYREEENGRGNFPPRFSGLQFPNYSSELNVNALELDDSALYLCASSPDSLLQGNEKLFFGSGTQLSVL.

The rearrangement joins TRBV6-4 to TRBJ2-1; tentative D call: TRBD1 (7 bases). Per germline, CDR1 MRHNA and CDR2 SNTAGT. The CDR3 contains 16 residues. Trimming pared 3 bases from V and 2 bases from J, leaving 14 bases between. The CDR3 loop reads CASSEEGAGTYNEQFF. CDR3 DNA sequence: TGTGCCAGCAGTGAGGAGGGGGCAGGAACCTACAATGAGCAGTTCTTC.

This chain links TRBV27 with TRBJ2-7; D may be TRBD1 (6 bases). This CDR3 spans 14 amino acids. Germline CDR1 and CDR2: MNHEY and SMNVEV (reference sequence). The V end was cut by 6 bases, the J end by 3 bases, with 15 bases between. This chain's CDR3 is CASSPYRDNYEQYF. In nucleotides, the CDR3 is TGTGCCAGCAGCCCTTACCGGGACAACTACGAGCAGTACTTC.

The gene calls are TRBV5-4 and TRBJ1-6, with unresolved D. Trimming stripped 2 bases from V and 0 bases from J, with 9 bases between. CDR1 SGHNT and CDR2 YYREEE come from the germline V gene (reference sequence). The CDR3 covers 16 residues. CDR3 nucleotide sequence: TGTGCCAGCAGCTTCGAGCTTAGCTCCTATAATTCACCCCTCCACTTT. Translated: CASSFELSSYNSPLHF.

V is TRBV15 and J is TRBJ2-3, with D perhaps TRBD2 (5 bases). CDR1 and CDR2 (germline): LNHNV, YYDKDF (reference sequence). CDR3 length equals 12 residues. The germline V and J ends were trimmed by 0 bases and 14 bases, with 12 bases remaining between them. The CDR3 here is CATSRDRRERYF. The CDR3 nucleotides are TGTGCCACCAGCAGAGATCGACGGGAACGGTATTTT.

J is TRBJ1-1 and V is TRBV27; D remains unclear. V gave up 2 bases and J gave up 2 bases, with 12 bases separating them. CDR3 size: 15 residues. Germline values: CDR1 MNHEY, CDR2 SMNVEV (reference sequence). CDR3: CASSLIGEINTEAFF. The CDR3 DNA reads TGTGCCAGCAGTTTAATCGGGGAGATCAACACTGAAGCTTTCTTT.

The chain links TRBV5-1 to TRBJ2-5; TRBD1 matches 8 bases. There are 13 residues in the CDR3. Germline CDR1 reads SGHRS; CDR2 reads YFSETQ. With V trimmed by 4 bases and J by 3 bases, 2 bases remained unmatched. CDR3 nucleotides: TGCGCCAGCAGCACACAGGGGGAAGAGACCCAGTACTTC. Translation gives CASSTQGEETQYF.

This clone appeared a few times. The gene calls are TRBV11-3 and TRBJ2-3; a weak D match, TRBD2 (6 bases). The CDR3 runs to 16 residues. CDR1 and CDR2 (germline): SGHNT, YENEEA. V gave up 3 bases and J gave up 3 bases, with 16 bases separating them. The CDR3 is CASSLGLGGSTDTQYF. The CDR3 region has the DNA TGTGCCAGCAGCTTGGGTTTGGGGGGTTCAACAGATACGCAGTATTTT.

The chain is built from TRBV4-1 and TRBJ1-4; D not resolved. Per germline, CDR1 MGHRA and CDR2 YSYEKL. The CDR3 is 14 residues long. Trimming took off 0 bases at V and 8 bases at J, with 10 bases between the two ends. The CDR3 loop reads CASSQDLVREKLFF. The CDR3 DNA reads TGCGCCAGCAGCCAAGATTTAGTAAGAGAAAAACTGTTTTTT.

The chain uses TRBV25-1 and TRBJ2-7; 8 nucleotides agree with TRBD2. Germline CDR1 reads MGHDK; CDR2 reads SYGVNS. After removal of 6 bases from V and 0 bases from J, the junction contained 13 bases not matched to a gene. CDR3 length: 17 residues. The CDR3 region has the DNA TGTGCCAGCAGCCCACCCGACAATAGCGGGGCCTCCTACGAGCAGTACTTC. Translating gives CASSPPDNSGASYEQYF.

CDR3 protein: CASSSSPSSYEQYF. In DNA form, the CDR3 reads TGTGCCAGCAGTTCCTCCCCTAGCTCCTACGAGCAGTACTTC. This chain connects TRBV27 to TRBJ2-7; the D is unclear. V dropped 4 bases and J dropped 0 bases, with 10 bases sitting between them. CDR1 is MNHEY and CDR2 is SMNVEV in the germline V gene (reference sequence). The CDR3 runs 14 residues.

Only one count was recorded for this clone. The CDR3 here is CASRSGGYSNQPQHF. The CDR3 DNA reads TGTGCCAGTAGATCGGGAGGGTATAGCAATCAGCCCCAGCATTTT. The chain couples TRBV19 to TRBJ1-5; D gene ambiguous. The V and J ends lost 6 bases and 0 bases respectively, with 12 bases between them. Germline assignment: CDR1 LNHDA and CDR2 SQIVND (reference sequence). The CDR3 length is 15 residues.

V and J are TRBV5-1 and TRBJ1-2, with 7 nucleotides matching TRBD1. The ends lost 0 bases at V and 3 bases at J; junction bases unmatched: 2. The V gene's germline CDR1 is SGHRS and CDR2 YFSETQ. The CDR3 consists of 14 residues. This CDR3 is CASSLAGQDYGYTF. The DNA for the CDR3 is TGCGCCAGCAGCTTGGCCGGACAGGACTATGGCTACACCTTC.

This chain connects TRBV6-5 to TRBJ1-1; TRBD1 is a possible D gene (6 bases). The germline CDR1 and CDR2 sequences are MNHEY and SVGAGI. The length of the CDR3 is 15 residues. The V gene lost 5 bases and the J gene lost 4 bases, with 17 bases spanning the gap. Written as DNA, the CDR3 is TGTGCCAGCAGTCGGGGTGGGGCCAGGGGCACTGAAGCTTTCTTT. This sequence encodes CASSRGGARGTEAFF.

The chain couples TRBV27 to TRBJ1-5; 7 bases align to TRBD1. After removal of 2 bases from V and 5 bases from J, the junction contained 6 bases not matched to a gene. The length of the CDR3 is 15 residues. The germline V gene encodes CDR1 MNHEY and CDR2 SMNVEV (reference sequence). CDR3 in amino acids: CASSLRRTGDQPQHF. CDR3 bases: TGTGCCAGCAGTTTACGCCGAACAGGGGATCAGCCCCAGCATTTT.

V gene TRBV20-1 combines with J gene TRBJ1-1; no definite D call. The CDR3 has 11 amino acids. Germline loops: CDR1 DFQATT, CDR2 SNEGSKA (reference sequence). The CDR3 sequence: CRSGGNTEAFF. The CDR3 nucleotides read TGCAGGTCGGGTGGGAACACTGAAGCTTTCTTT.

The V and J genes are TRBV20-1 and TRBJ1-4; a possible D gene is TRBD1 (6 bases). The V end lost 3 bases, the J end lost 10 bases, and 24 bases lay between the germline ends. The CDR3 is made up of 16 amino acids. Germline lookup yields CDR1 DFQATT and CDR2 SNEGSKA (reference sequence). CDR3 nucleotide sequence: TGCAGTGCTAGTTCAAGCCGGACAGACGGGGCGAGAAAACTGTTTTTT. This sequence encodes CSASSSRTDGARKLFF.

V and J are TRBV11-1 and TRBJ2-1; D possibly corresponds to TRBD2 (5 bases). The CDR3 has 14 amino acids. Germline V gives CDR1 SGHAT, CDR2 FQDESV (reference sequence). The V gene lost 0 bases and the J gene lost 4 bases, with 7 bases spanning the gap. CDR3 residues: CASSLAGSYNEQFF. CDR3 in DNA: TGTGCCAGCAGCTTAGCAGGGAGTTACAATGAGCAGTTCTTC. The variable domain in full, completed from reference TRBV11-1 and TRBJ2-1, reads EAEVAQSPRYKITEKSQAVAFWCDPISGHATLYWYRQILGQGPELLVQFQDESVVDDSQLPKDRFSAERLKGVDSTLKIQPAELGDSAMYLCASSLAGSYNEQFFGPGTRLTVL.

The gene calls are TRBV3-1 (or the pseudogene TRBV3-2) and TRBJ2-5; D is unresolved. The V and J ends lost 4 bases and 5 bases respectively, with 17 bases between them. Germline assignment: CDR1 LGHDT and CDR2 YNNKEL (reference sequence). This CDR3 region has 15 residues. The chain's CDR3 is CASSPSAYPRETQYF. As DNA, the CDR3 is TGTGCCAGCAGCCCAAGCGCCTACCCTAGGGAGACCCAGTACTTC.

This chain links TRBV6-1 with TRBJ2-7; weak D call: TRBD1 (5 bases). Looked up from germline, CDR1 is MNHNS and CDR2 is SASEGT. The CDR3 has 14 residues. Trimming removed 3 bases at V and 1 base at J, with 10 bases between. Here the CDR3 reads CASSEPGRSYEQYF. The CDR3 DNA sequence: TGTGCCAGCAGTGAGCCAGGGCGGTCCTACGAGCAGTACTTC.

The V and J genes are TRBV15 and TRBJ2-5, with 7 bases fitting TRBD2. CDR3 length equals 15 residues. CDR1 and CDR2 (germline): LNHNV, YYDKDF (reference sequence). Trimming took 5 bases from V and 5 from J; bases not matched to a gene: 11. CDR3 nucleotide sequence: TGTGCCACCAGCGCGAGCGGGGCCGTTCGGGAGACCCAGTACTTC. Protein sequence: CATSASGAVRETQYF.

This chain links TRBV11-2 with TRBJ1-1; TRBD1 matches 7 bases. The CDR3 is made up of 15 amino acids. CDR1 and CDR2 from the germline V gene are SGHAT and FQNNGV. Losses at the gene ends were 5 bases for V and 0 bases for J; bases not matched to a gene: 6. In nucleotides, the CDR3 is TGTGCCAGCAGCCCACAGACAGGGATGAACACTGAAGCTTTCTTT. It yields the protein CASSPQTGMNTEAFF.